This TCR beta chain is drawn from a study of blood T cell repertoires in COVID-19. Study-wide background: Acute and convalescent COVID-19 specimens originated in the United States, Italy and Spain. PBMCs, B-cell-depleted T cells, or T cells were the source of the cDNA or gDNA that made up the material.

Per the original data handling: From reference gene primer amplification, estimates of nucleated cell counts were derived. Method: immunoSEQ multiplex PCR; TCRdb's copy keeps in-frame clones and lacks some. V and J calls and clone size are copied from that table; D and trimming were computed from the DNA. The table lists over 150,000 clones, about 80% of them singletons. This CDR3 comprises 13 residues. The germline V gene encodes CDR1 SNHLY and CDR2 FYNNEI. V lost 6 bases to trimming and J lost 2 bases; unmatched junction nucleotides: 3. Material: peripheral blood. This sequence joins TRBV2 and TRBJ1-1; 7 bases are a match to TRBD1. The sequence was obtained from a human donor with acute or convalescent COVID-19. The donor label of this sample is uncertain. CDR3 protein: CASRRDRNTEAFF. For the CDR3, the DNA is TGTGCCAGCAGGAGGGACAGAAACACTGAAGCTTTCTTT.